This T cell receptor beta chain was identified during a study of vaccination and CD4 T cells after COVID-19. Study-level information: In the convalescent cohort, there were six males and four females, two of them Hispanic. A median of around 70 days (range 14 to 241) separated dose two from the taking of post-vaccine samples. Study results and caveats: Convalescent patients' vaccine-specific clones were spike mono-reactive in 304 of 307 cases.

Within the sample, this clonotype is medium-sized. No antigen is known for it. CDR3 length: 11 amino acids. The germline V gene encodes CDR1 GTSNPN and CDR2 SVGIG (reference sequence). V lost 1 base, J lost 10 bases, and 10 bases lay in between. Treatment reported: approximately nine-day PBMC culture with coronavirus spike peptide pools or control peptides (ViraFEST assay). Each well received about 2.2 million PBMCs, cultured with roughly 9.6 IU/ml IL-2 and about 10 ug/ml peptide pools. The Oncomine TCR Beta short-read assay was applied to DNA of cultured CD4+ T cells. One entry per CDR3 protein results from TCRdb running MiXCR on the PCR reads. Of 14,000 or so distinct CDR3 sequences in the sample, around 30% were seen once.

Specimen: cultured CD4+ T cells from blood. The gene calls are TRBV30 and TRBJ1-2; D gene ambiguous. The TCR comes from a human donor with COVID-19. CDR3 bases: TGTGCCTGGAGTGATAGGGTTGTCTACACCTTC. Its translation is CAWSDRVVYTF.